This T cell receptor (beta chain) was recorded in a study of cytomegalovirus exposure and HLA in healthy donors. In the study overall: From HLA-typed donors, an early data release held around 80 million unique TCRs. Study-wide points: There were 164 TCR beta chains listed as cytomegalovirus-associated.

Losses at the gene ends were 5 bases for V and 3 bases for J; bases not matched to a gene: 4. CDR1 LGHNT and CDR2 FRNRAP come from the germline V gene. The CDR3 spans 15 residues. The PCR used 60 Vbeta and 13 Jbeta primers. Sequencing was performed with immunoSEQ multiplex PCR; in TCRdb, only in-frame clones are kept and a portion is missing. The table has over 75,000 clones, approximately 80% seen once; the top ten hold 3% to 4%. Notes on this clone: Its antigen is not known.

The origin of this receptor is a man aged 25-45 years in good health and CMV-seropositive. The J gene is TRBJ2-2, the V gene TRBV12-5; TRBD1 aligns across 9 bases. The material sequenced was PBMCs. CDR3 loop: CASGVGQGDTGELFF. As DNA, the CDR3 is TGTGCTAGTGGTGTGGGACAGGGCGACACCGGGGAGCTGTTTTTT.